Listed here are 28 T cell receptor beta chains from one sample, sequenced in a study of control samples from healthy donors and cancer patients. Using immunoSEQ multiplex PCR, the repertoire was profiled, and TCRdb retains in-frame clones only, with some absent. The sample has around 76,000 clones; around 90% are singletons. The sample was PBMCs. The origin of the receptors is a woman aged 50 to 60 with colorectal cancer.

V gene TRBV18 combines with J gene TRBJ1-2; D call uncertain. The V end lost 2 bases, the J end lost 3 bases, and 10 bases lay between the germline ends. The CDR3 totals 14 residues. Germline V CDR1 and CDR2: KGHSH, LQKENI. The CDR3 protein is CASSPYTEYYGYTF. The DNA of the CDR3 is TGTGCCAGCTCACCATACACGGAATACTATGGCTACACCTTC. Supplemented by reference TRBV18 and TRBJ1-2, the full variable domain reads NAGVMQNPRHLVRRRGQEARLRCSPMKGHSHVYWYRQLPEEGLKFMVYLQKENIIDESGMPKERFSAEFPKEGPSILRIQQVVRGDSAAYFCASSPYTEYYGYTFGSGTRLTVV.

V is TRBV11-3 and J is TRBJ2-1; 7 bases match TRBD1. V shed 4 bases and J 5 bases; nucleotides not matched to a gene: 8. Looked up from germline, CDR1 is SGHNT and CDR2 is YENEEA. The CDR3 has 15 amino acids. The CDR3 bases are TGTGCCAGCAGCTCAAGGACAGGTCCTCACAATGAGCAGTTCTTC. Its translation is CASSSRTGPHNEQFF.

The rearrangement uses TRBV20-1 and TRBJ1-6, with D possibly being TRBD1 (5 bases). V was clipped by 3 bases and J by 8 bases, with 14 bases between them. The CDR3 length is 14 residues. Germline-derived CDR1 and CDR2 are DFQATT and SNEGSKA (reference sequence). The CDR3 sequence: CSASFGRDDSPLHF. In DNA, the CDR3 is TGCAGTGCTAGTTTCGGCAGGGACGATTCACCCCTCCACTTT.

The chain links TRBV19 to TRBJ2-4, with unresolved D. Trimming left V 3 bases short and J 0 bases short, with 9 bases between. CDR1 is LNHDA, CDR2 SQIVND, per germline (reference sequence). The CDR3 extends over 15 amino acids. CDR3 DNA sequence: TGTGCCAGTAGTATGACCCGAATAGCCAAAAACATTCAGTACTTC. It codes for CASSMTRIAKNIQYF.

The chain couples TRBV5-1 to TRBJ2-3, with D hard to call. The CDR3 consists of 15 residues. V was trimmed by 0 bases and J by 6 bases, leaving 14 bases between them. Germline CDR1 SGHRS, CDR2 YFSETQ. The CDR3 protein is CASSLENFVVDTQYF. CDR3 DNA sequence: TGCGCCAGCAGCTTGGAGAACTTTGTTGTGGATACGCAGTATTTT. Supplemented by reference TRBV5-1 and TRBJ2-3, the full variable domain reads KAGVTQTPRYLIKTRGQQVTLSCSPISGHRSVSWYQQTPGQGLQFLFEYFSETQRNKGNFPGRFSGRQFSNSRSEMNVSTLELGDSALYLCASSLENFVVDTQYFGPGTRLTVL.

About this clone itself: The same CDR3 arises from other DNA sequences in this sample as well. The chain has TRBV6-4 and TRBJ2-3; no clear D. CDR1 and CDR2 (germline): MRHNA, SNTAGT. V was shortened by 0 bases and J by 2 bases, with 3 bases between the two germline ends. The CDR3 totals 13 residues. CDR3 amino acids: CASSDSATDTQYF. The CDR3 DNA reads TGTGCCAGCAGTGACTCTGCCACAGATACGCAGTATTTT.

This clone occurred once. This chain uses TRBV6-1 with TRBJ1-4; D gene uncertain. The germline V gene has CDR1 MNHNS and CDR2 SASEGT. V was shortened by 1 base and J by 4 bases, with 7 bases between the two germline ends. The length of the CDR3 is 14 residues. CDR3 in amino acids: CASSEGVDNEKLFF. The DNA of the CDR3 is TGTGCCAGCAGTGAAGGGGTTGATAATGAAAAACTGTTTTTT.

J is TRBJ1-1 and V is TRBV7-6; D gene uncertain. V was shortened by 1 base and J by 1 base, with 10 bases between the two germline ends. Per the germline V gene, CDR1 is SGHVS and CDR2 is FNYEAQ. This CDR3 spans 15 amino acids. In DNA form, the CDR3 reads TGTGCCAGCAGCTTAGGCGCCCAGAAGAACACTGAAGCTTTCTTT. Encoded protein: CASSLGAQKNTEAFF.

The chain joins TRBV28 to TRBJ1-5; D uncertain. V was shortened by 8 bases and J by 0 bases, with 8 bases between the two germline ends. The CDR3 loop spans 13 amino acids. From germline, CDR1 is MDHEN and CDR2 SYDVKM. The CDR3 nucleotides are TGTGCCAGCTTGGACGGTAGCAATCAGCCCCAGCATTTT. Residues: CASLDGSNQPQHF.

In this sample, this clone turned up once. This chain links TRBV10-1 with TRBJ2-1, with D possibly matching TRBD1 (6 bases). V shed 6 bases and J shed 0 bases, with 12 bases lying between them. CDR1 and CDR2 from the germline V gene are WNHNN and SYGVQD (reference sequence). The CDR3 runs to 15 residues. This CDR3 reads CASSPADSSYNEQFF. As DNA, the CDR3 is TGCGCCAGCAGCCCAGCGGACAGCTCCTACAATGAGCAGTTCTTC.

The chain couples TRBV28 to TRBJ1-5; 8 nucleotides match TRBD1. The germline V gene encodes CDR1 MDHEN and CDR2 SYDVKM. This CDR3 contains 12 residues. The J segment lost 6 bases and the V segment lost 7 bases, leaving 2 bases of the junction unmatched. The CDR3 coding sequence is TGTGCCAGCACCACAGGGGGTCAGCCCCAGCATTTT. Translating it yields CASTTGGQPQHF.

This chain links TRBV6-5 with TRBJ1-2; D gene uncertain. The CDR3 loop spans 11 amino acids. V was trimmed by 6 bases and J by 5 bases, leaving 7 bases between them. Germline CDR1 is MNHEY and CDR2 is SVGAGI. CDR3: CASRGTYGYTF. CDR3 nucleotides: TGTGCCAGCAGAGGCACTTATGGCTACACCTTC.

This chain joins TRBV5-1 and TRBJ2-3, with 12 bases that match TRBD2. V gave up 0 bases and J gave up 0 bases; unmatched junction bases: 8. Germline V CDR1 and CDR2: SGHRS, YFSETQ. The CDR3 is 19 amino acids. CDR3 bases: TGCGCCAGCAGCTTGGCACTGACTAGCGGGGGTTTTAGCACAGATACGCAGTATTTT. Translation: CASSLALTSGGFSTDTQYF.

The chain joins TRBV3-1 (or the pseudogene TRBV3-2) to TRBJ2-5, with D hard to call. The CDR3 sequence is 12 residues long. Germline V gives CDR1 LGHDT, CDR2 YNNKEL (reference sequence). The ends were cut back, 3 bases at V and 2 bases at J, with 4 bases in the middle. For the CDR3, the DNA is TGTGCCAGCAGCCAGCAACAAGAGACCCAGTACTTC. Translating gives CASSQQQETQYF.

This clone has a single count. The chain recombines TRBV19 with TRBJ2-3; TRBD1 matches at 8 bases. V trimming: 4 bases; J trimming: 1 base; junction bases outside the gene matches: 7. There are 16 residues in the CDR3. The germline V gene has CDR1 LNHDA and CDR2 SQIVND (reference sequence). The CDR3 DNA follows: TGTGCCAGTAGTAATTTGACAGGGGCGGGCACAGATACGCAGTATTTT. It translates to CASSNLTGAGTDTQYF.

The chain has TRBV7-2 and TRBJ1-2; D is ambiguous. Germline CDR1 is SGHTA and CDR2 is FQGNSA. The CDR3 is made up of 13 amino acids. With 5 bases removed from V and 4 bases from J, the gap between germline ends came to 11 bases. The CDR3 DNA reads TGTGCCAGCAGCATAACAGATATCTATGGCTACACCTTC. Protein sequence: CASSITDIYGYTF.

The rearrangement links TRBV24-1 to TRBJ2-2; 10 bases are a match to TRBD2. Trimming took 1 base from V and 4 from J; bases not matched to a gene: 2. This CDR3 comprises 16 residues. CDR1 and CDR2 from the germline V gene are KGHDR and SFDVKD. In nucleotides, the CDR3 is TGTGCCACCAGTGATTTAGCGGGGGGGACCACCGGGGAGCTGTTTTTT. This gives the protein CATSDLAGGTTGELFF.

V is TRBV7-9 and J is TRBJ1-3; no firm D call. The V gene's germline CDR1 is SEHNR and CDR2 FQNEAQ (reference sequence). Trimming took 2 bases from V and 1 from J, leaving 9 bases between them. This CDR3 has 15 residues. CDR3 nucleotides: TGTGCCAGCAGCTTAAATTCACTTTCTGGAAACACCATATATTTT. As protein: CASSLNSLSGNTIYF. Full variable domain (remainder filled in from reference TRBV7-9 and TRBJ1-3): DTGVSQNPRHKITKRGQNVTFRCDPISEHNRLYWYRQTLGQGPEFLTYFQNEAQLEKSRLLSDRFSAERPKGSFSTLEIQRTEQGDSAMYLCASSLNSLSGNTIYFGEGSWLTVV.

The chain recombines TRBV18 with TRBJ1-4; weak D call: TRBD1 (6 bases). V was trimmed by 4 bases and J by 8 bases, leaving 17 bases between them. This CDR3 comprises 15 residues. The germline CDR1 and CDR2 sequences are KGHSH and LQKENI. The CDR3 nucleotides are TGTGCCAGCTCACAAAGGGGGTTTGTTCCCGAAAAACTGTTTTTT. As protein: CASSQRGFVPEKLFF.

The V call is TRBV2, the J call TRBJ2-6, with 9 bases that match TRBD1. Germline CDR1 is SNHLY and CDR2 is FYNNEI. The CDR3 length is 17 residues. V lost 6 bases to trimming and J lost 0 bases; unmatched junction nucleotides: 6. CDR3 nucleotide sequence: TGTGCCAGCAGGGGGACAGGGACTTACTCTGGGGCCAACGTCCTGACTTTC. This sequence encodes CASRGTGTYSGANVLTF.

In this sample, this clone turned up once. J is TRBJ1-1 and V is TRBV7-9; D remains unclear. V was shortened by 4 bases and J by 2 bases, with 11 bases between the two germline ends. The CDR3 contains 14 residues. Germline CDR1 SEHNR, CDR2 FQNEAQ (reference sequence). This CDR3 is CASSSQTRNTEAFF. The CDR3 DNA follows: TGTGCCAGCAGCTCCCAGACCCGCAACACTGAAGCTTTCTTT.

This clone was picked up one time. The chain is built from TRBV6-5 and TRBJ1-4; TRBD1 matches at 10 bases. Per germline, CDR1 MNHEY and CDR2 SVGAGI. CDR3 length equals 14 residues. The V segment lost 6 bases and the J segment 8 bases; nucleotides outside the gene matches: 6. CDR3: CASRTGGLFEKLFF. The CDR3 DNA reads TGTGCCAGCAGGACAGGGGGCCTTTTCGAAAAACTGTTTTTT.

The genes are TRBV5-1 and TRBJ2-2; D possibly matches TRBD1 or TRBD2 (5 bases each). CDR1 is SGHRS and CDR2 is YFSETQ in the germline V gene. The V end lost 4 bases, the J end lost 6 bases, and 10 bases lay between the germline ends. The CDR3 length is 13 residues. This chain's CDR3 is CASSPGTAGELFF. In DNA form, the CDR3 reads TGCGCCAGCAGCCCAGGGACCGCCGGGGAGCTGTTTTTT.

This chain joins TRBV28 and TRBJ1-2; TRBD1 might be the D (5 bases). Trimming took 7 bases from V and 2 from J, leaving 11 bases between them. This CDR3 is built from 13 residues. Germline values: CDR1 MDHEN, CDR2 SYDVKM. The CDR3 is CASNPGGNYGYTF. CDR3 bases: TGTGCCAGCAACCCGGGGGGGAACTATGGCTACACCTTC.

The chain has TRBV4-1 and TRBJ2-1; D remains ambiguous. CDR1 is MGHRA and CDR2 is YSYEKL in the germline V gene. CDR3 size: 17 residues. Trimming took off 0 bases at V and 4 bases at J, with 16 bases between the two ends. Here the CDR3 DNA reads TGCGCCAGCAGCCAAGATAGGGCCCGGGCAGCGTACAATGAGCAGTTCTTC. Translating it yields CASSQDRARAAYNEQFF.

There are a few counts of this clone. This rearrangement joins TRBV4-3 to TRBJ2-3; 7 bases agree with TRBD2. The CDR3 totals 16 residues. Germline loops: CDR1 LGHNA, CDR2 YSLEER. V was clipped by 0 bases and J by 3 bases; unmatched bases: 6. CDR3 in amino acids: CASSQDVGLETDTQYF. CDR3 DNA sequence: TGCGCCAGCAGCCAAGATGTTGGACTAGAGACAGATACGCAGTATTTT.

CDR3 amino acids: CASNGIRGGTNTGELFF. The CDR3 bases are TGTGCCAGCAACGGGATCCGGGGGGGCACGAACACCGGGGAGCTGTTTTTT. V gene TRBV2 combines with J gene TRBJ2-2; 8 bases are shared with TRBD2. Trimming cost V 7 bases and J 0 bases; bases outside gene matches: 10. Germline lookup yields CDR1 SNHLY and CDR2 FYNNEI. This CDR3 spans 17 amino acids. The variable domain in full, with the rest retrieved from reference TRBV2 and TRBJ2-2, is EPEVTQTPSHQVTQMGQEVILRCVPISNHLYFYWYRQILGQKVEFLVSFYNNEISEKSEIFDDQFSVERPDGSNFTLKIRSTKLEDSAMYFCASNGIRGGTNTGELFFGEGSRLTVL.

This chain connects TRBV2 to TRBJ2-2, with TRBD2 identical over 12 bases. The germline CDR1 and CDR2 sequences are SNHLY and FYNNEI. Unmatched junction bases numbered 0, after V lost 6 bases and J lost 1 base. This CDR3 is 15 amino acids long. Written as DNA, the CDR3 is TGTGCCAGCAGGACTAGCGGGGGGAACACCGGGGAGCTGTTTTTT. It yields the protein CASRTSGGNTGELFF.